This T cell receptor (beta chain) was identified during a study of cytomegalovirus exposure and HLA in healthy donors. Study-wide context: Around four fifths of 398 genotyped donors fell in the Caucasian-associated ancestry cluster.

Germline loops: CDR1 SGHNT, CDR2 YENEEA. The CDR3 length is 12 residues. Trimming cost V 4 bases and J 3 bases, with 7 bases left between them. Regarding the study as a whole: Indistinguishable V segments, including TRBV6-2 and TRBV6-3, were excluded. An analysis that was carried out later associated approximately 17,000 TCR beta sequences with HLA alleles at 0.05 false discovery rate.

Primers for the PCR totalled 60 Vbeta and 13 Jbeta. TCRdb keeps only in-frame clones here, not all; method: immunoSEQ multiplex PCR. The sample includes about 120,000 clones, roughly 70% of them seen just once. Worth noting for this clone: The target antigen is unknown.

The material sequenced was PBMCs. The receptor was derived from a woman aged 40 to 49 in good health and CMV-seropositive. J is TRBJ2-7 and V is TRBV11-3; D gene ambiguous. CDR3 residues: CASSSGDYEQYF. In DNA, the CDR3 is TGTGCCAGCAGCTCCGGAGACTACGAGCAGTACTTC.